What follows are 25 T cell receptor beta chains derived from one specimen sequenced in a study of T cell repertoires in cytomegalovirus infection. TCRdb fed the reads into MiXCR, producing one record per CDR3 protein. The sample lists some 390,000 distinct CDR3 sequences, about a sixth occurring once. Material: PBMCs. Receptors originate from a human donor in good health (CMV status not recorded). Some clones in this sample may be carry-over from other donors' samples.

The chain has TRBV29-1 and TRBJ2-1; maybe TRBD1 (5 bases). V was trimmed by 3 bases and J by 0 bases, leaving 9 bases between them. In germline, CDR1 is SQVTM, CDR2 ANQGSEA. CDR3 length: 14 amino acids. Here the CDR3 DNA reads TGCAGCGTTGAGCAGGGCCTCTCCTACAATGAGCAGTTCTTC. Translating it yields CSVEQGLSYNEQFF.

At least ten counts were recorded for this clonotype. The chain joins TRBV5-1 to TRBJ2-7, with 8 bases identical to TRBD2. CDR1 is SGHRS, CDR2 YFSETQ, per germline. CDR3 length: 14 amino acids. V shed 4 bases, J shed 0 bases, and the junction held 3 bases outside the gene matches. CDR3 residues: CASSVSGSSYEQYF. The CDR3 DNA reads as TGCGCCAGCAGCGTAAGCGGGAGCTCCTACGAGCAGTACTTC.

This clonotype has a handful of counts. The CDR3 spells CASNLPTGAERYSGANVLTF. DNA for the CDR3: TGTGCCAGCAATTTGCCGACAGGGGCCGAACGGTACTCTGGGGCCAACGTCCTGACTTTC. The gene calls are TRBV2 and TRBJ2-6; 8 positions match TRBD1. This CDR3 spans 20 amino acids. Germline V gene sequence: CDR1 SNHLY, CDR2 FYNNEI. The ends lost 7 bases at V and 0 bases at J; junction bases unmatched: 17.

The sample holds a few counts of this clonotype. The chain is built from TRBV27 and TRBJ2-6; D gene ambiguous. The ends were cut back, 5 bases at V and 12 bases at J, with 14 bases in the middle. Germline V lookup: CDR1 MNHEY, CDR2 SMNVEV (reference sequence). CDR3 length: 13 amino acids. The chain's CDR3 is CASSPDGFSVLTF. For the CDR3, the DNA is TGTGCCAGCAGTCCCGACGGGTTTAGCGTCCTGACTTTC.

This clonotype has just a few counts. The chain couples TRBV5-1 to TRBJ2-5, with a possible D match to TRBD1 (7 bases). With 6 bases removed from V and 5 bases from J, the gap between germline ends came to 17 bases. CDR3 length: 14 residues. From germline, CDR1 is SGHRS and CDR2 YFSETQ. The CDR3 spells CASTSGGGGETQYF. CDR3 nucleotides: TGCGCCAGCACTTCAGGAGGGGGCGGTGAGACCCAGTACTTC. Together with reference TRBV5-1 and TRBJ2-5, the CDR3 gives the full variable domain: KAGVTQTPRYLIKTRGQQVTLSCSPISGHRSVSWYQQTPGQGLQFLFEYFSETQRNKGNFPGRFSGRQFSNSRSEMNVSTLELGDSALYLCASTSGGGGETQYFGPGTRLLVL.

In DNA, the CDR3 is TGTGCCAGCAGTCTACCTACCCTGTCGGGAGCTGATACGCAGTATTTT. Translated, it gives CASSLPTLSGADTQYF. The rearrangement uses TRBV12-3 or TRBV12-4 and TRBJ2-3; D may be TRBD2 (6 bases). V lost 5 bases and J 6 bases, leaving 21 bases between the germline ends. CDR3 size: 16 residues.

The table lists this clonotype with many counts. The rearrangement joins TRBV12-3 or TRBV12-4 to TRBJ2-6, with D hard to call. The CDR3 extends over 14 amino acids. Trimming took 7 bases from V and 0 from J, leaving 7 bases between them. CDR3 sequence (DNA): TGTGCCAGCACAACCTTCTCTGGGGCCAACGTCCTGACTTTC. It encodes CASTTFSGANVLTF.

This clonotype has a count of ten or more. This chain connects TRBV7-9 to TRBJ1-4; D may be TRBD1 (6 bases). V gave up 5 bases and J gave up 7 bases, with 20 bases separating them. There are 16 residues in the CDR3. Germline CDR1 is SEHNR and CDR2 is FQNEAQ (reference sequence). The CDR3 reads CASSPPGGGPGEKLFF. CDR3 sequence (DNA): TGTGCCAGCAGCCCACCTGGTGGGGGGCCAGGTGAAAAACTGTTTTTT.

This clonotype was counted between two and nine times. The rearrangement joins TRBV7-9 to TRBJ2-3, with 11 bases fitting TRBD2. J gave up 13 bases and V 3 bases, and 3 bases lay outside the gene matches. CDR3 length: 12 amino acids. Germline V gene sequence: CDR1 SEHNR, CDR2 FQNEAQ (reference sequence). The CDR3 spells CASSLTSGDEYF. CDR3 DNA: TGTGCCAGCAGCTTGACTAGCGGGGACGAGTATTTT.

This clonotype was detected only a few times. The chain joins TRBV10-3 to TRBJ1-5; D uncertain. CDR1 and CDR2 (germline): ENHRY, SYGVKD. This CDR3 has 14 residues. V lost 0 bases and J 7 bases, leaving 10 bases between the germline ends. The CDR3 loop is CAISESGLGQPQHF. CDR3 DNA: TGTGCCATCAGTGAGTCCGGCCTAGGGCAGCCCCAGCATTTT.

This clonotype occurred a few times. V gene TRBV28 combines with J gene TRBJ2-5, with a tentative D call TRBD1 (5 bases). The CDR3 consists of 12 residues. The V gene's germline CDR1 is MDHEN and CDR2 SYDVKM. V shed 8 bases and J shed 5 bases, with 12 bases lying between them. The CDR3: CASRLGPETQYF. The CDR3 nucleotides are TGTGCCAGCCGCTTGGGGCCGGAGACCCAGTACTTC.

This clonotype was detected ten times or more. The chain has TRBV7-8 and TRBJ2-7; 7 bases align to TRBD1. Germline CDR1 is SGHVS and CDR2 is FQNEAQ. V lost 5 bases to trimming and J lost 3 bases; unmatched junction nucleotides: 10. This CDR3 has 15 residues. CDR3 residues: CASSEQQGIYYEQYF. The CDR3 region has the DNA TGTGCCAGCAGCGAACAACAGGGGATTTACTACGAGCAGTACTTC.

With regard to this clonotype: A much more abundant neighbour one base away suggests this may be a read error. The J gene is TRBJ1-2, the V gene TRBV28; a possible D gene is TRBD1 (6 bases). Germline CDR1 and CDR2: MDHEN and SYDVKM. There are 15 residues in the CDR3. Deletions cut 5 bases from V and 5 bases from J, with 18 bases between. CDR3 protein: CASSLGQSIHYGYTF. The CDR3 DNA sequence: TGTGCCAGCAGTCTTGGACAGAGCATTCATTATGGCTACACCTTC.

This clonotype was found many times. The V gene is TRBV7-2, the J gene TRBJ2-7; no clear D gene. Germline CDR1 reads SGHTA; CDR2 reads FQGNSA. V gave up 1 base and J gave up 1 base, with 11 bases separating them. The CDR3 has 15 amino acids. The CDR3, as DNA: TGTGCCAGCAGCTTAGGGGCAAGCCTATCCTACGAGCAGTACTTC. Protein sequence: CASSLGASLSYEQYF.

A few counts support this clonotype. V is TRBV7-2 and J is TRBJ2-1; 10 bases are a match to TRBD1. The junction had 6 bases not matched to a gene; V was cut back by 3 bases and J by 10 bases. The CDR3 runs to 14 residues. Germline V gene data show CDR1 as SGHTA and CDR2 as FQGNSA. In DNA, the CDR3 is TGTGCCAGCAGCTTCCGACAGGGGGCAGGGGAGCAGTTCTTC. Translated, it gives CASSFRQGAGEQFF.

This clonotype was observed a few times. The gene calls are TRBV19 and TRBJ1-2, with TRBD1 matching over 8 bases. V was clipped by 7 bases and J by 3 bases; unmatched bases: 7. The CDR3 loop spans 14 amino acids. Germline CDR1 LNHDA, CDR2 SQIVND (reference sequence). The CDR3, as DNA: TGTGCCAGTACCCCGACAGGGGTGGACTATGGCTACACCTTC. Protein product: CASTPTGVDYGYTF.

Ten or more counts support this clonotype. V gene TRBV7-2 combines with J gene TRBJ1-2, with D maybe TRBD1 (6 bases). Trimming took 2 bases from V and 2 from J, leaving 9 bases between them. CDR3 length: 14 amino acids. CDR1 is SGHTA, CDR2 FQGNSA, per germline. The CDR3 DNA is TGTGCCAGCAGCTTATCAGGGGAGAACTATGGCTACACCTTC. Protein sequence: CASSLSGENYGYTF.

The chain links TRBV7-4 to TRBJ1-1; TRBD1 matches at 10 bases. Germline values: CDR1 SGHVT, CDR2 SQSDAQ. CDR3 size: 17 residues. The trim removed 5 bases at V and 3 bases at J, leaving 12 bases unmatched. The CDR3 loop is CASSPGGTGVGDTEAFF. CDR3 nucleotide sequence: TGTGCCAGCAGCCCTGGGGGGACAGGGGTTGGTGACACTGAAGCTTTCTTT.

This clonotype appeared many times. The CDR3 coding sequence is TGCGCCAGCAGCCACTTAGGGGGCCGAAATCAGCCCCAGCATTTT. It codes for CASSHLGGRNQPQHF. The V and J genes are TRBV4-3 and TRBJ1-5; 7 bases align to TRBD1. CDR3 length equals 15 residues. CDR1 is LGHNA and CDR2 is YSLEER in the germline V gene. J gave up 4 bases and V 3 bases, and 6 bases lay outside the gene matches.

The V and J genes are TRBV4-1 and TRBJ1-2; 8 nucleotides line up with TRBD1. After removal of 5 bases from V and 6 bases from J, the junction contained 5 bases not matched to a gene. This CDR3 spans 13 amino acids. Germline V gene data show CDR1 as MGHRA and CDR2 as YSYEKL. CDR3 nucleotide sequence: TGCGCCAGCAGCACAGGGGGTGGTAATGGCTACACCTTC. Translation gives CASSTGGGNGYTF.

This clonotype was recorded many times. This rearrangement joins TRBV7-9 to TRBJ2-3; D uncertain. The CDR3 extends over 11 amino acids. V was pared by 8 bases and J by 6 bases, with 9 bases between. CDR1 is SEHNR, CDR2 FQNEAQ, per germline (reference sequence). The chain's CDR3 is CASRARDTQYF. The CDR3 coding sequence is TGTGCCAGCCGGGCGAGGGATACGCAGTATTTT.

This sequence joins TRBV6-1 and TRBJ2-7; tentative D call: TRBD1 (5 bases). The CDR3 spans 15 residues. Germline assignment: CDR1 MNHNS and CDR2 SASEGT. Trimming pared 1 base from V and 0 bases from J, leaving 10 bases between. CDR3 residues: CASSEGWGVSYEQYF. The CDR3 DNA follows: TGTGCCAGCAGTGAAGGGTGGGGCGTCTCCTACGAGCAGTACTTC.

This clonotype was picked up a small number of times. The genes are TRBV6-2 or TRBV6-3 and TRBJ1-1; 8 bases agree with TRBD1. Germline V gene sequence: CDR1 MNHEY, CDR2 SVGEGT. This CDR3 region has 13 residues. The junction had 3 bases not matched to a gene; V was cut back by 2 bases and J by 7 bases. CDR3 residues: CASSYDRGGEAFF. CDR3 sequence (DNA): TGTGCCAGCAGTTACGACAGGGGTGGTGAAGCTTTCTTT.

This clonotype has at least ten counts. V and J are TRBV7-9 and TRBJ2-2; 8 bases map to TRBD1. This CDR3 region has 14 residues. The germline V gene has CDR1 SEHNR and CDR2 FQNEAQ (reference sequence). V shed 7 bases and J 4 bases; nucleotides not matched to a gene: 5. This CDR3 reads CASTQQGGTGELFF. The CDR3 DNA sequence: TGTGCCAGCACCCAACAGGGGGGCACCGGGGAGCTGTTTTTT.

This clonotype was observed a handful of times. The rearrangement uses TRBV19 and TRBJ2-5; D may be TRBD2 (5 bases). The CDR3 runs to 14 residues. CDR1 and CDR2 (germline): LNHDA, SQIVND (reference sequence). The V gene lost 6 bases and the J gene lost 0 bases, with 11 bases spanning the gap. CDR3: CASSPSNYQETQYF. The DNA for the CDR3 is TGTGCCAGTAGCCCTAGCAACTACCAAGAGACCCAGTACTTC.